The 15 T cell receptor beta chains given below trace back to one sample, sequenced in a study of blood T cell repertoires in COVID-19. TCRdb's copy holds only in-frame clones and misses some; the assay was immunoSEQ multiplex PCR. The table has around 160,000 clones, 88% seen once. What was sequenced was peripheral blood. The receptor source for this set is a human donor in a cohort sampled during active COVID-19.

The chain combines TRBV5-1 with TRBJ2-1; no reliable D call. There are 15 residues in the CDR3. CDR1 is SGHRS, CDR2 YFSETQ, per germline. V was cut by 0 bases and J by 5 bases, with 12 bases left in between. The CDR3 region has the DNA TGCGCCAGCAGCTTGGATCTCATTTCGGACAATGAGCAGTTCTTC. Amino acids: CASSLDLISDNEQFF.

The chain couples TRBV5-1 to TRBJ2-7; 10 nucleotides align to TRBD1. Germline trimming cut 1 base from V and 3 bases from J; bases unmatched to any gene: 4. Germline V CDR1 and CDR2: SGHRS, YFSETQ. This CDR3 has 15 residues. CDR3 sequence: CASSLMGQGNYEQYF. CDR3 nucleotide sequence: TGCGCCAGCAGCTTGATGGGACAGGGGAACTACGAGCAGTACTTC. The entire variable domain, with the rest obtained from reference TRBV5-1 and TRBJ2-7, is as follows: KAGVTQTPRYLIKTRGQQVTLSCSPISGHRSVSWYQQTPGQGLQFLFEYFSETQRNKGNFPGRFSGRQFSNSRSEMNVSTLELGDSALYLCASSLMGQGNYEQYFGPGTRLTVT.

The V and J genes are TRBV6-5 and TRBJ1-1, with D possibly being TRBD1 (6 bases). Germline loops: CDR1 MNHEY, CDR2 SVGAGI. This CDR3 has 15 amino acids. V shed 6 bases and J shed 1 base, with 15 bases lying between them. The DNA of the CDR3 is TGTGCCAGCAGGCACTTACAGGGACCGAACACTGAAGCTTTCTTT. Amino acid sequence: CASRHLQGPNTEAFF.

The chain joins TRBV9 to TRBJ2-7; the D gene is possibly TRBD1 (5 bases). CDR3 length equals 14 residues. In germline, CDR1 is SGDLS, CDR2 YYNGEE. Trimming stripped 3 bases from V and 4 bases from J, with 14 bases between. The CDR3 DNA reads as TGTGCCAGCAGCGCAGGACAACGGCCATACGAGCAGTACTTC. Translated: CASSAGQRPYEQYF.

This chain connects TRBV4-3 to TRBJ1-6; D not resolved. The CDR3 extends over 14 amino acids. Trimming took 8 bases from V and 6 from J, leaving 14 bases between them. Germline CDR1 and CDR2: LGHNA and YSLEER. The CDR3 loop is CASRPNLVNSPLHF. The CDR3 DNA follows: TGCGCCAGCCGCCCGAATTTAGTTAATTCACCCCTCCACTTT.

The V and J genes are TRBV7-2 and TRBJ2-5, with a tentative D call TRBD1 (5 bases). V was trimmed by 7 bases and J by 4 bases, leaving 13 bases between them. CDR3 length: 13 residues. Germline V gene lookup returns CDR1 SGHTA and CDR2 FQGNSA. CDR3 sequence: CASTQRGTETQYF. CDR3 in DNA: TGTGCCAGCACCCAAAGGGGAACAGAGACCCAGTACTTC.

The chain employs TRBV19 and TRBJ2-3, with 10 bases matching TRBD1. The CDR3 sequence is 15 residues long. Germline-derived CDR1 and CDR2 are LNHDA and SQIVND (reference sequence). Trimming took 4 bases from V and 3 from J; bases not matched to a gene: 4. The CDR3 region is CASSRGQGWTDTQYF. The DNA of the CDR3 is TGTGCCAGTAGTAGGGGACAGGGGTGGACAGATACGCAGTATTTT.

This clone came up once. J is TRBJ2-7 and V is TRBV3-1 (or the pseudogene TRBV3-2), with 8 bases fitting TRBD2. Unmatched junction bases numbered 8, after V lost 4 bases and J lost 9 bases. Per the germline V gene, CDR1 is LGHDT and CDR2 is YNNKEL (reference sequence). This CDR3 region has 13 residues. CDR3 nucleotides: TGTGCCAGCAGCCCCGGGACTAGACTATCGCAGTACTTC. This codes for CASSPGTRLSQYF.

The chain links TRBV10-2 to TRBJ2-3; a possible D gene is TRBD1 (8 bases). The CDR3 is 17 residues long. V lost 7 bases, J lost 4 bases, and 24 bases lay in between. CDR1 is WSHSY and CDR2 is SAAADI in the germline V gene. This CDR3 reads CASTAGQAVSRPDTQYF. In DNA form, the CDR3 reads TGCGCCAGCACAGCGGGACAGGCGGTTTCCCGGCCAGATACGCAGTATTTT.

V is TRBV7-6 and J is TRBJ2-3, with 11 bases that match TRBD2. CDR1 and CDR2 (germline): SGHVS, FNYEAQ. This CDR3 region has 18 residues. After removal of 4 bases from V and 6 bases from J, the junction contained 15 bases not matched to a gene. CDR3 sequence (DNA): TGTGCCAGCAGCTCGAGGGGCCTTAGCGGGGGGGCAGTTGATACGCAGTATTTT. Encoded protein: CASSSRGLSGGAVDTQYF.

This clone came up once. This chain connects TRBV7-2 to TRBJ2-2; D might be TRBD1 (5 bases). This CDR3 has 15 residues. CDR1 is SGHTA, CDR2 FQGNSA, per germline. V lost 1 base, J lost 7 bases, and 13 bases lay in between. Here the CDR3 DNA reads TGTGCCAGCAGCTTAGTGGCTAAGGGGCGCGGGGAGCTGTTTTTT. This codes for CASSLVAKGRGELFF.

This clone rates as medium-sized. V usage is TRBV2 and J usage is TRBJ1-6; D gene unclear. CDR3 length: 15 amino acids. V was trimmed by 1 base and J by 7 bases, leaving 11 bases between them. CDR1 is SNHLY and CDR2 is FYNNEI in the germline V gene. The CDR3 here is CASSEGRARNSPLHF. The CDR3 DNA sequence: TGTGCCAGCAGTGAAGGGAGGGCGCGGAATTCACCCCTCCACTTT.

V usage is TRBV28 and J usage is TRBJ1-1, with D possibly matching TRBD1 (6 bases). The V gene lost 6 bases and the J gene lost 0 bases, with 14 bases spanning the gap. This CDR3 comprises 15 residues. Germline V gene data show CDR1 as MDHEN and CDR2 as SYDVKM. CDR3 coding DNA: TGTGCCAGCAGCTTGAAAACAGGGTTGAACACTGAAGCTTTCTTT. Encoded protein: CASSLKTGLNTEAFF. The full variable domain, completed using reference TRBV28 and TRBJ1-1, is DVKVTQSSRYLVKRTGEKVFLECVQDMDHENMFWYRQDPGLGLRLIYFSYDVKMKEKGDIPEGYSVSREKKERFSLILESASTNQTSMYLCASSLKTGLNTEAFFGQGTRLTVV.

This chain connects TRBV30 to TRBJ2-7, with D maybe TRBD2 (6 bases). CDR1 and CDR2 (germline): GTSNPN, SVGIG (reference sequence). CDR3 length: 14 residues. Trimming removed 5 bases from V and 4 bases from J, with 18 bases in between. CDR3 amino acids: CAWGIGGSGYEQYF. As DNA, the CDR3 is TGTGCCTGGGGGATTGGGGGGTCGGGTTACGAGCAGTACTTC.

The chain uses TRBV3-1 (or the pseudogene TRBV3-2) and TRBJ1-6; 8 bases match TRBD1. Germline CDR1 is LGHDT and CDR2 is YNNKEL (reference sequence). This CDR3 has 16 residues. Losses at the gene ends were 4 bases for V and 4 bases for J; bases not matched to a gene: 6. In DNA, the CDR3 is TGTGCCAGCAGCCCCGACAGGGGCGAGTATAATTCACCCCTCCACTTT. It encodes CASSPDRGEYNSPLHF.